This is a list of T cell receptor beta chains from one sample in a study of blood T cell repertoires in COVID-19. TCRdb's copy holds only in-frame clones and misses some; the assay was immunoSEQ multiplex PCR. The sample includes about 170,000 clones, 84% of them seen just once. Sequenced sample: peripheral blood. The receptors here all came from a man aged 35 to 55 who had recovered from COVID-19. Each CDR3 is given with its conserved first and last residue. The D gene is left open where the match is weak. Clone size is stated in some rows and not others, as once, few, many or a class when expanded.

D | J | V | size | length | DNA | CDR3
TRBD1 | TRBJ2-7 | TRBV9 | NA | 15 | TGTGCCAGCAGCGTAGGTGGGGACAGAACCTACGAGCAGTACTTC | CASSVGGDRTYEQYF
NA | TRBJ2-1 | TRBV7-2 | NA | 15 | TGTGCCAGCAGCTTACAGGGCAGCTCCTACAATGAGCAGTTCTTC | CASSLQGSSYNEQFF
NA | TRBJ2-1 | TRBV27 | NA | 13 | TGTGCCAGCAGGCTAATGACTAGTCGTGAGCAGTTCTTC | CASRLMTSREQFF
TRBD1 | TRBJ1-6 | TRBV5-6 | NA | 14 | TGTGCCAGCAGCTTCGGACAGGGAAATTCACCCCTCCACTTT | CASSFGQGNSPLHF
TRBD1 | TRBJ1-1 | TRBV2 | NA | 14 | TGTGCCAGCTTGGACAGGGGAGAAGACACTGAAGCTTTCTTT | CASLDRGEDTEAFF
TRBD1 | TRBJ2-1 | TRBV29-1 | NA | 12 | TGCAGCGTTGAAACAGGGGGGTCTGAGCAGTTCTTC | CSVETGGSEQFF
TRBD1 | TRBJ2-7 | TRBV2 | NA | 12 | TGTGCCAGCAGGGACAGGCTGAGGGAGCAGTACTTC | CASRDRLREQYF
TRBD1 | TRBJ1-5 | TRBV15 | NA | 14 | TGTGCCACCAGCAGAGGAGAGGGGGCGCAGCCCCAGCATTTT | CATSRGEGAQPQHF
TRBD1 | TRBJ1-1 | TRBV5-5 | NA | 15 | TGTGCCAGCAGGACTCAGACAGGGTATATCGCTGAAGCTTTCTTT | CASRTQTGYIAEAFF
TRBD1 | TRBJ2-7 | TRBV7-2 | NA | 15 | TGTGCCAGCAGCTCCAGACAGGGGGCGATCTACGAGCAGTACTTC | CASSSRQGAIYEQYF
NA | TRBJ2-7 | TRBV6-5 | NA | 16 | TGTGCCAGCAGTTACCACACCGGGGATCTCTCCTACGAGCAGTACTTC | CASSYHTGDLSYEQYF
NA | TRBJ2-3 | TRBV4-1 | NA | 14 | TGCGCCAGCAGCCAAAGCGGGCTCTTGGATACGCAGTATTTT | CASSQSGLLDTQYF
TRBD1 | TRBJ2-3 | TRBV9 | NA | 15 | TGTGCCAGCAGCGGGACAGGTCATGGCACAGATACGCAGTATTTT | CASSGTGHGTDTQYF
TRBD2 | TRBJ2-1 | TRBV5-5 | NA | 18 | TGTGCCAGCAGCTTGGCCGGGACTAGCGACATCGGGGGGGATGAGCAGTTCTTC | CASSLAGTSDIGGDEQFF
NA | TRBJ2-7 | TRBV9 | NA | 13 | TGTGCCAGCAGCGTAGCGACAGACTACGAGCAGTACTTC | CASSVATDYEQYF
TRBD1 | TRBJ1-5 | TRBV19 | NA | 14 | TGTGCCAGTACCCGACAGGGGCGCAATCAGCCCCAGCATTTT | CASTRQGRNQPQHF
TRBD2 | TRBJ2-2 | TRBV6-4 | NA | 15 | TGTGCCAGCAGTGACTCTGCGGGAGATACCGGGGAGCTGTTTTTT | CASSDSAGDTGELFF
NA | TRBJ2-3 | TRBV19 | NA | 14 | TGTGCCAGTAGTTCGGCCGGGTTCACAGATACGCAGTATTTT | CASSSAGFTDTQYF
TRBD2 | TRBJ2-3 | TRBV7-6 | NA | 16 | TGTGCCAGCAGCTTGGTCGGGACTAGCGGGGGGAATACGCAGTATTTT | CASSLVGTSGGNTQYF
TRBD1 | TRBJ1-1 | TRBV18 | NA | 16 | TGTGCCAGCTCCCTTGGACAGGGGGCGTTCAACACTGAAGCTTTCTTT | CASSLGQGAFNTEAFF
NA | TRBJ2-3 | TRBV19 | once | 14 | TGTGCCAGTAGTTGGGGGGTAGGCACAGATACGCAGTATTTT | CASSWGVGTDTQYF
TRBD2 | TRBJ2-2 | TRBV7-6 | NA | 15 | TGTGCCAGCAGCTCTACTAGCGGGAACACCGGGGAGCTGTTTTTT | CASSSTSGNTGELFF
TRBD1 | TRBJ2-7 | TRBV4-3 | NA | 17 | TGCGCCAGCAGCCAAGAGTGGAGACAGGGGGATTCCTACGAGCAGTACTTC | CASSQEWRQGDSYEQYF
NA | TRBJ2-3 | TRBV3-1/TRBV3-2 | NA | 14 | TGTGCCAGCAGCCAAGGTCTTAGCACAGATACGCAGTATTTT | CASSQGLSTDTQYF
NA | TRBJ1-1 | TRBV7-9 | NA | 14 | TGTGCCAGCAGCTTACATCGGAGGAACACTGAAGCTTTCTTT | CASSLHRRNTEAFF
NA | TRBJ1-1 | TRBV5-5 | NA | 15 | TGTGCCAGCAGCTTGGAAGTGGGGGCGGGCACTGAAGCTTTCTTT | CASSLEVGAGTEAFF
NA | TRBJ1-4 | TRBV30 | NA | 12 | TGTGCCTGCGGGGAAGCTTATGAAAAACTGTTTTTT | CACGEAYEKLFF
NA | TRBJ1-5 | TRBV9 | NA | 14 | TGTGCCAGCAGCGTTGGGGGGGGCAATCAGCCCCAGCATTTT | CASSVGGGNQPQHF
TRBD1 | TRBJ1-2 | TRBV7-3 | NA | 13 | TGTGCCAGCAGCCTCGACAGGGTCGGTGGCTACACCTTC | CASSLDRVGGYTF
TRBD2 | TRBJ2-1 | TRBV4-3 | NA | 16 | TGCGCCAGCAGTCGACTGGCGGGAGAGACTATAAATGAGCAGTTCTTC | CASSRLAGETINEQFF
NA | TRBJ2-5 | TRBV3-1/TRBV3-2 | NA | 14 | TGTGCCAGCAGCTCGTGGGACCAGGGGGAGACCCAGTACTTC | CASSSWDQGETQYF
NA | TRBJ2-7 | TRBV21-1 | once | 13 | TGTGCCTCCAGCCGACAGGGGGCTTACGAGCAGTACTTC | CASSRQGAYEQYF
NA | TRBJ2-5 | TRBV4-1 | NA | 14 | TGCGCCAGCAGCCAAGGGGGGGACCAAGAGACCCAGTACTTC | CASSQGGDQETQYF
NA | TRBJ1-4 | TRBV7-8 | NA | 15 | TGTGCCAGCAGCACCTGGACAGAGAATGGGGAAAAACTGTTTTTT | CASSTWTENGEKLFF
NA | TRBJ2-7 | TRBV4-1 | NA | 16 | TGCGCCAGCAGCCAGGGCAGGGTCCTAGGGAGGTACGAGCAGTACTTC | CASSQGRVLGRYEQYF
NA | TRBJ1-1 | TRBV12-5 | NA | 17 | TGTGCTAGTGGTTTTGCGGGGGCCGCGCGAGTCAACACTGAAGCTTTCTTT | CASGFAGAARVNTEAFF
NA | TRBJ1-1 | TRBV5-4 | NA | 14 | TGTGCCAGCAGCGACTGGACAGATAACACTGAAGCTTTCTTT | CASSDWTDNTEAFF
TRBD2 | TRBJ2-3 | TRBV7-6 | NA | 15 | TGTGCCAGCAGCGCGGGACTAGAGGTCCCAGATACGCAGTATTTT | CASSAGLEVPDTQYF
TRBD2 | TRBJ2-3 | TRBV6-4 | NA | 15 | TGTGCCAGCAGTGACTCTCTAGCGGACACAGATACGCAGTATTTT | CASSDSLADTDTQYF
TRBD1 | TRBJ1-2 | TRBV6-5 | NA | 14 | TGTGCCAGCACCTCTAGCGCAGGGGGCCTTGGCTACACCTTC | CASTSSAGGLGYTF
NA | TRBJ1-6 | TRBV5-6 | NA | 17 | TGTGCCAGCAGCCGGTGGGGGGTCCCGGTCTATAATTCACCCCTCCACTTT | CASSRWGVPVYNSPLHF
NA | TRBJ1-1 | TRBV3-1/TRBV3-2 | NA | 14 | TGTGCCAGCAGCCAAGCGGACTCCAACACTGAAGCTTTCTTT | CASSQADSNTEAFF
NA | TRBJ2-4 | TRBV19 | NA | 16 | TGTGCCAGTAGTATAGATTTACGGGGAGCCAAAAACATTCAGTACTTC | CASSIDLRGAKNIQYF
NA | TRBJ1-1 | TRBV5-5 | NA | 17 | TGTGCCAGCAGTTTGGCCCTAGTTGAGGTCTATTACACTGAAGCTTTCTTT | CASSLALVEVYYTEAFF
NA | TRBJ1-2 | TRBV5-4 | NA | 12 | TGTGCCAGCAGCTTGGGAACAGGCGGCTACACCTTC | CASSLGTGGYTF
TRBD1 | TRBJ2-3 | TRBV29-1 | NA | 13 | TGCAGCGTCGCACAGGGGGCGGCAGATACGCAGTATTTT | CSVAQGAADTQYF
TRBD1 | TRBJ1-4 | TRBV15 | NA | 15 | TGTGCCACCAGCAGTTGGGGACAGGGTAATGAAAAACTGTTTTTT | CATSSWGQGNEKLFF
NA | TRBJ2-5 | TRBV6-2/TRBV6-3 | few | 14 | TGTGCCAGCAGTTACCCTAGACAGGAAGAGACCCAGTACTTC | CASSYPRQEETQYF
NA | TRBJ1-3 | TRBV21-1 | NA | 13 | TGTGCCAGCATACCACTCTCTGGAAACACCATATATTTT | CASIPLSGNTIYF
NA | TRBJ1-3 | TRBV9 | NA | 15 | TGTGCCAGCAGCGTAGGCGGCCGCTCTGGAAACACCATATATTTT | CASSVGGRSGNTIYF
NA | TRBJ2-7 | TRBV18 | once | 17 | TGTGCCAGCTCGCAATACCGATCACTAGATCAAAGCTACGAGCAGTACTTC | CASSQYRSLDQSYEQYF
NA | TRBJ1-1 | TRBV19 | NA | 14 | TGTGCCAGTAGTATAGCAGGGACAAACACTGAAGCTTTCTTT | CASSIAGTNTEAFF
NA | TRBJ1-5 | TRBV6-1 | NA | 13 | TGTGCCAGCAGTGAAGCGCGGGATCAGCCCCAGCATTTT | CASSEARDQPQHF
NA | TRBJ2-7 | TRBV5-6 | NA | 14 | TGTGCCAGCAGCTACACCGACAGGCTAGGAGAGCAGTACTTC | CASSYTDRLGEQYF
TRBD1 | TRBJ2-7 | TRBV29-1 | NA | 14 | TGCAGCGCCGTGGGACAGGGGGCGCCCTACGAGCAGTACTTC | CSAVGQGAPYEQYF